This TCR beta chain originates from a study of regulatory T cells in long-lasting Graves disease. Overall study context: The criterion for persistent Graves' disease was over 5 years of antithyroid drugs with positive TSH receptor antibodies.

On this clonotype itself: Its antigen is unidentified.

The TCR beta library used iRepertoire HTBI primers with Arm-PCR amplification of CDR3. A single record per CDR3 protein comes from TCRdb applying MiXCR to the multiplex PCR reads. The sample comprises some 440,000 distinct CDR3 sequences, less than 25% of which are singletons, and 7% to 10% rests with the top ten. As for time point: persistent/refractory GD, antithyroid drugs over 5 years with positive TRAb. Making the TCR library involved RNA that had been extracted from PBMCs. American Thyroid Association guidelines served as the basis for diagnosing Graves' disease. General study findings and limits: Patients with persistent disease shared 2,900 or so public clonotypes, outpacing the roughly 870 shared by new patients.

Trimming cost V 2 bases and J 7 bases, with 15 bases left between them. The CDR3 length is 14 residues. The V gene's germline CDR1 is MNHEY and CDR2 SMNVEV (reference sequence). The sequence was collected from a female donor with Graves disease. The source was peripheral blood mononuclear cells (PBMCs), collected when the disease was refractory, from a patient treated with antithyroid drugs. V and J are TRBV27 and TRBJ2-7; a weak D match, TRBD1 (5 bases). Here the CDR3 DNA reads TGTGCCAGCAGTTTAGCCGGCAGGGTACAGGAGCAGTACTTC. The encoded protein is CASSLAGRVQEQYF.